This T cell receptor (beta chain) was retrieved from a study of tumor-infiltrating lymphocytes in primary liver carcinoma. Study-level information: Samples gave roughly 3.5 to 8 million productive TCRbeta reads, similar across tissue types. Study results and limitations: Between tumor regions, pairs overlapped more than tumor-adjacent and tumor-blood pairs did.

Starting material for RNA and DNA co-extraction consisted of about 17-32 mg of unsorted bulk tissue. Surgical resection was the treatment these patients received for primary liver carcinoma. A primer in the constant region served to generate TCR beta cDNA from about 480 ng of total RNA. For TCR beta, libraries were produced by three nested multiplex PCR rounds using slightly modified ARM-PCR. A C-beta reverse primer was combined with TRBV1-TRBV30 forward primers in the first two PCR rounds, and each round had about 10 cycles. TCRdb ran MiXCR on the multiplex PCR reads and lists one entry per CDR3 protein. The top ten clones hold roughly 28% of a sample with more than 70,000 distinct CDR3 sequences, 69% of them seen once. Of note for this clonotype: Its specificity is unknown. As the CDR3 is not closed by the conserved phenylalanine or tryptophan, this likely results from a read error. The DNA is omitted, as the CDR3 cannot be located on it reliably, and the CDR3 follows TCRdb's listing.

Germline V gives CDR1 LGHNA, CDR2 YNFKEQ. The CDR3 length equals 14 residues, ends included. The gene calls are TRBV4-2 and TRBJ2-7; TRBD1 is the table's D call and was not checked against the DNA. The clonotype was recovered from a man aged 35-49 years with primary liver carcinoma and hepatitis B virus infection. Specimen: tumor-adjacent normal liver tissue. The CDR3 loop reads CASSLTGTSYEQYY.